This entry lists 24 T cell receptor beta chains sequenced from one sample in a study of OX40 agonist ivuxolimab in advanced cancers. Sequencing used immunoSEQ multiplex PCR; TCRdb keeps in-frame clones, though not all of them. The sample lists 40,000 to 55,000 clones, 86% occurring once. Sequences were derived from CD4+ or CD8+ T cells sorted from blood, sampled in a trial of the OX40 agonist ivuxolimab. The receptors originated from an adult with an advanced solid tumor such as melanoma, head and neck, liver or kidney cancer.

This clone was counted once. The gene calls are TRBV18 and TRBJ1-1; no firm D call. Per the germline V gene, CDR1 is KGHSH and CDR2 is LQKENI. The CDR3 is made up of 13 amino acids. V lost 0 bases to trimming and J lost 6 bases, with 8 bases between them. CDR3 region: CASSPPGPPEAFF. The CDR3 DNA is TGTGCCAGCTCACCACCGGGCCCACCTGAAGCTTTCTTT.

This chain links TRBV28 with TRBJ2-3; no clear D gene. The V end was cut by 2 bases, the J end by 1 base, with 10 bases between. This CDR3 contains 15 residues. The germline CDR1 and CDR2 sequences are MDHEN and SYDVKM. The CDR3 is CASSLIVSGTDTQYF. In nucleotides, the CDR3 is TGTGCCAGCAGTTTAATAGTTTCTGGCACAGATACGCAGTATTTT.

This chain links TRBV7-9 with TRBJ2-5; no clear D. V lost 7 bases and J lost 2, with 11 bases in between. Germline assignment: CDR1 SEHNR and CDR2 FQNEAQ (reference sequence). CDR3 size: 13 residues. The CDR3, as DNA: TGTGCCAGCATCGTAACTGGACAAGAGACCCAGTACTTC. Protein: CASIVTGQETQYF. The full variable domain, in which reference TRBV7-9 and TRBJ2-5 provide the parts outside the CDR3, is DTGVSQNPRHKITKRGQNVTFRCDPISEHNRLYWYRQTLGQGPEFLTYFQNEAQLEKSRLLSDRFSAERPKGSFSTLEIQRTEQGDSAMYLCASIVTGQETQYFGPGTRLLVL.

The V gene is TRBV7-8, the J gene TRBJ1-1; 7 positions agree with TRBD1. The CDR3 runs to 14 residues. J gave up 7 bases and V 5 bases, and 10 bases lay outside the gene matches. The germline gives CDR1 SGHVS, CDR2 FQNEAQ. CDR3 DNA sequence: TGTGCCAGCAGCCCTAGGGACAGCCCTGGTGAAGCTTTCTTT. Its translation: CASSPRDSPGEAFF.

The chain employs TRBV9 and TRBJ2-3, with D possibly TRBD1 on 6 matching bases. Germline V gene sequence: CDR1 SGDLS, CDR2 YYNGEE. The CDR3 spans 16 residues. The V gene lost 0 bases and the J gene lost 2 bases, with 13 bases spanning the gap. CDR3 bases: TGTGCCAGCAGCGTAGGGACAGACGAATTCACAGATACGCAGTATTTT. It specifies CASSVGTDEFTDTQYF.

The CDR3 DNA sequence: TGCGCCAGCAGTGAGTCGAGGGTAGCCAAAAACATTCAGTACTTC. It translates to CASSESRVAKNIQYF. The chain recombines TRBV10-2 with TRBJ2-4; a possible D gene is TRBD2 (5 bases). Deletions cut 0 bases from V and 0 bases from J, with 6 bases between. This CDR3 region has 15 residues. CDR1 WSHSY and CDR2 SAAADI come from the germline V gene.

This chain uses TRBV7-3 with TRBJ1-1; D uncertain. Germline V gives CDR1 SGHTA, CDR2 FQGTGA. V was cut by 2 bases and J by 8 bases, with 15 bases left in between. This CDR3 comprises 14 residues. The chain's CDR3 is CASSLGPASKEAFF. The CDR3 DNA sequence: TGTGCCAGCAGCTTAGGACCAGCATCTAAGGAAGCTTTCTTT.

DNA of the CDR3: TGTGCCAGCAGTGGGGCTAGCGGCACAGATACGCAGTATTTT. It encodes CASSGASGTDTQYF. The rearrangement links TRBV2 to TRBJ2-3, with D possibly matching TRBD2 (6 bases). Trimming cost V 4 bases and J 1 base, with 9 bases left between them. The germline V gene encodes CDR1 SNHLY and CDR2 FYNNEI. The CDR3 runs to 14 residues.

The V call is TRBV28, the J call TRBJ2-3; D not certain. The germline V and J ends were trimmed by 6 bases and 7 bases, with 11 bases remaining between them. CDR1 and CDR2 from the germline V gene are MDHEN and SYDVKM. The CDR3 runs to 12 residues. The CDR3 DNA is TGTGCCAGCAGCCTCGGAGAGCATACGCAGTATTTT. Translated, it gives CASSLGEHTQYF. The whole variable domain, filled in from reference TRBV28 and TRBJ2-3, reads DVKVTQSSRYLVKRTGEKVFLECVQDMDHENMFWYRQDPGLGLRLIYFSYDVKMKEKGDIPEGYSVSREKKERFSLILESASTNQTSMYLCASSLGEHTQYFGPGTRLTVL.

CDR3 DNA: TGTGCCAGTAACGCCGGCACAGCGAACTACGAGCAGTACTTC. The encoded protein is CASNAGTANYEQYF. The chain carries TRBV19 and TRBJ2-7, with no clear D. The CDR3 has 14 residues. Germline loops: CDR1 LNHDA, CDR2 SQIVND (reference sequence). The V gene lost 7 bases and the J gene lost 3 bases, with 16 bases spanning the gap.

The V gene is TRBV5-1, the J gene TRBJ1-1; D call uncertain. The V end lost 0 bases, the J end lost 2 bases, and 8 bases lay between the germline ends. This CDR3 has 14 residues. Germline V gene sequence: CDR1 SGHRS, CDR2 YFSETQ. For the CDR3, the DNA is TGCGCCAGCAGCTTGGGCTCGGATAACACTGAAGCTTTCTTT. Its translation: CASSLGSDNTEAFF.

This clone was seen once. The chain employs TRBV29-1 and TRBJ1-3; D unresolved. The V and J ends lost 7 bases and 7 bases respectively, with 11 bases between them. This CDR3 is built from 11 residues. CDR1 and CDR2 from the germline V gene are SQVTM and ANQGSEA. CDR3 sequence reads: CSGLLGNTIYF. CDR3 bases: TGCAGCGGATTACTAGGGAACACCATATATTTT.

This chain connects TRBV6-1 to TRBJ2-5; D is ambiguous. Gene TRBJ2-7 matches the end of the DNA better, so the J call may be wrong. Looked up from germline, CDR1 is MNHNS and CDR2 is SASEGT. This CDR3 spans 10 amino acids. Here the CDR3 reads CASSEGEQYF. Written as DNA, the CDR3 is TGTGCCAGCAGTGAGGGCGAGCAGTACTTC.

This chain connects TRBV5-6 to TRBJ2-2, with D perhaps matching TRBD2 (6 bases). The CDR3 is made up of 15 amino acids. Trimming pared 4 bases from V and 3 bases from J, leaving 13 bases between. The germline V gene has CDR1 SGHDT and CDR2 YYEEEE. For the CDR3, the DNA is TGTGCCAGCAGCCTCCAGACTAGATACACCGGGGAGCTGTTTTTT. Protein: CASSLQTRYTGELFF.

J is TRBJ1-5 and V is TRBV18; 7 nucleotides match TRBD1. The germline CDR1 and CDR2 sequences are KGHSH and LQKENI. V lost 2 bases, J lost 0 bases, and 4 bases stayed unmatched. The CDR3 spans 16 residues. Here the CDR3 DNA reads TGTGCCAGCTCACCATCGACAGGGATTAGCAATCAGCCCCAGCATTTT. This translates into CASSPSTGISNQPQHF.

The genes are TRBV5-4 and TRBJ2-4, with D unclear. The CDR3 length is 15 residues. V lost 4 bases and J lost 0, with 11 bases in between. Germline CDR1 and CDR2: SGHNT and YYREEE (reference sequence). For the CDR3, the DNA is TGTGCCAGCAGCAAGACTGAGCTAGCCAAAAACATTCAGTACTTC. This gives the protein CASSKTELAKNIQYF.

The gene calls are TRBV5-6 and TRBJ2-6; D is undetermined. The CDR3 consists of 14 residues. Germline V gives CDR1 SGHDT, CDR2 YYEEEE. The V end was cut by 4 bases, the J end by 2 bases, with 7 bases between. In DNA, the CDR3 is TGTGCCAGCAGCGGACGGACTGGGGCCAACGTCCTGACTTTC. Protein product: CASSGRTGANVLTF.

V gene TRBV7-2 combines with J gene TRBJ1-5; D uncertain. The CDR3 is 15 residues long. CDR1 SGHTA and CDR2 FQGNSA come from the germline V gene. V gave up 1 base and J gave up 0 bases, with 7 bases separating them. DNA of the CDR3: TGTGCCAGCAGCTTAGTTGTGAATAGCAATCAGCCCCAGCATTTT. Amino acids: CASSLVVNSNQPQHF.

The V gene is TRBV19, the J gene TRBJ1-5; D is perhaps TRBD1 (5 bases). The CDR3 extends over 18 amino acids. Trimming removed 0 bases at V and 3 bases at J, with 18 bases between. Germline lookup yields CDR1 LNHDA and CDR2 SQIVND (reference sequence). Written as DNA, the CDR3 is TGTGCCAGTAGTATAGATAATCTTTTGGGGGTCCTCAATCAGCCCCAGCATTTT. Protein sequence: CASSIDNLLGVLNQPQHF.

The V gene is TRBV28, the J gene TRBJ2-5, with 8 bases lining up with TRBD1. Germline trimming cut 3 bases from V and 4 bases from J; bases unmatched to any gene: 10. Germline CDR1 MDHEN, CDR2 SYDVKM. CDR3 size: 16 residues. The CDR3 is CASSFRQGYSGETQYF. CDR3 DNA sequence: TGTGCCAGCAGTTTTCGACAGGGGTACTCTGGAGAGACCCAGTACTTC.

J is TRBJ1-1 and V is TRBV9, with D perhaps matching TRBD1 (6 bases). The CDR3 runs to 15 residues. Per the germline V gene, CDR1 is SGDLS and CDR2 is YYNGEE. V dropped 3 bases and J dropped 3 bases, with 15 bases sitting between them. CDR3 DNA: TGTGCCAGCAGCGGGGGGCACGGATTTTACACTGAAGCTTTCTTT. Translated: CASSGGHGFYTEAFF.

The chain joins TRBV19 to TRBJ1-2; D not resolved. The CDR3 covers 12 residues. V was trimmed by 5 bases and J by 0 bases, leaving 4 bases between them. Germline lookup yields CDR1 LNHDA and CDR2 SQIVND (reference sequence). DNA for the CDR3: TGTGCCAGTAGTGGGGCTAACTATGGCTACACCTTC. The encoded protein is CASSGANYGYTF.

The chain couples TRBV7-9 to TRBJ2-3; 7 positions agree with TRBD1. The CDR3 contains 19 residues. The ends lost 3 bases at V and 0 bases at J; junction bases unmatched: 15. Germline loops: CDR1 SEHNR, CDR2 FQNEAQ (reference sequence). The CDR3 sequence: CASSLFALRPDRSTDTQYF. In nucleotides, the CDR3 is TGTGCCAGCAGCTTGTTTGCGCTCCGGCCGGACAGGAGCACAGATACGCAGTATTTT.

J is TRBJ1-1 and V is TRBV6-5; D gene uncertain. Germline values: CDR1 MNHEY, CDR2 SVGAGI. Trimming cost V 3 bases and J 6 bases, with 5 bases left between them. This CDR3 region has 11 residues. The CDR3 sequence is CASSYFPEAFF. The CDR3 nucleotides are TGTGCCAGCAGTTATTTCCCTGAAGCTTTCTTT.